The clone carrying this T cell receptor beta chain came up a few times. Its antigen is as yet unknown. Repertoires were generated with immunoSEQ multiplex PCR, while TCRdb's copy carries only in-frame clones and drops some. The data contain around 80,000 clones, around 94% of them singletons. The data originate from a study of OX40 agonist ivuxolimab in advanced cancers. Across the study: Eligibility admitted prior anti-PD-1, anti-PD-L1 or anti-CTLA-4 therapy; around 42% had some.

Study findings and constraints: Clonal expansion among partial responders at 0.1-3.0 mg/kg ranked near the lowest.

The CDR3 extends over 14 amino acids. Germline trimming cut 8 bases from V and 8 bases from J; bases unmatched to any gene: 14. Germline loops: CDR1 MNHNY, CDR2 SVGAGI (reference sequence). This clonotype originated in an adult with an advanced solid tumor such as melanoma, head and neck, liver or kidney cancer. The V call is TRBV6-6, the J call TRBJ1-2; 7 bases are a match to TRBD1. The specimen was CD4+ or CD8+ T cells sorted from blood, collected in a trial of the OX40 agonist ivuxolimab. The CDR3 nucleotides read TGTGCCAGCTCACCTATTACAGGGGTAGAGGGCTACACCTTC. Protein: CASSPITGVEGYTF.